These T cell receptor beta chains were read from a single sample in a study of molecular identifiers for immune sequencing clone quantification. TCRdb reanalysed the PCR reads using MiXCR and keeps one entry per CDR3 protein. The sample lists some 100,000 distinct CDR3 sequences; about 20% were seen once. The sequenced material came from naive CD8+ T cells from blood, with Jurkat cell RNA spiked in. These receptors were taken from a human donor in good health. Some libraries in this study had Jurkat cell RNA spiked in. Each CDR3 is given with its conserved first and last residue. The D gene is left open where the match is weak. Only some rows state a clone size, as once, few, many or a class for expanded clones.

TRBJ2-7	TRBD2	15	many	TRBV5-1	TGCGCCAGCAGCTTTGGAGCGGGAACTATCTACGAGCAGTACTTC	CASSFGAGTIYEQYF
TRBJ2-5	-	11	many	TRBV2	TGTGCCAGCAGGGAGGGAGAGACCCAGTACTTC	CASREGETQYF
TRBJ1-1	-	14	many	TRBV25-1	TGTGCCAGCAGTGAATCCAGGGGGAACACTGAAGCTTTCTTT	CASSESRGNTEAFF
TRBJ2-1	TRBD1	13	many	TRBV6-5	TGTGCCAGCAGTTACCGAGGGACAGATTGGCAGTTCTTC	CASSYRGTDWQFF
TRBJ2-7	TRBD1	15	many	TRBV5-5	TGTGCCAGCAGCTTGGGACAGGGTAAGACCTACGAGCAGTACTTC	CASSLGQGKTYEQYF
TRBJ2-5	-	14	-	TRBV7-7	TGTGCTAGCAGCTTATTTGGATACCAAGAGACCCAGTACTTC	CASSLFGYQETQYF
TRBJ2-5	TRBD2	15	many	TRBV12-5	TGTGCTAGTGGTTTGTCACTAGCGGGAGGGTGGACCCAGTACTTC	CASGLSLAGGWTQYF
TRBJ2-1	-	15	-	TRBV29-1	TGCAGCGTTGAAGATGGGTTAGCAATATACAATGAGCAGTTCTTC	CSVEDGLAIYNEQFF
TRBJ2-5	TRBD1	12	many	TRBV20-1	TGCAGTGCTGTAAGGGGGCGGGAGACCCAGTACTTC	CSAVRGRETQYF
TRBJ2-3	TRBD1	15	-	TRBV7-9	TGTGCTAGCAGCCAGGGACAGGCCGGCGCAGATACGCAGTATTTT	CASSQGQAGADTQYF
TRBJ1-1	-	13	many	TRBV3-1	TGTGCCAGCAGCCATGGGTGGGACACTGAAGCTTTCTTT	CASSHGWDTEAFF
TRBJ2-2	-	15	many	TRBV28	TGTGCCAGCAGTTTTCGCGGGATGAACACCGGGGAGCTGTTTTTT	CASSFRGMNTGELFF
TRBJ2-3	-	15	many	TRBV6-5	TGTGCCAGCAGTTACGGGGGGCGTAGTACAGATACGCAGTATTTT	CASSYGGRSTDTQYF
TRBJ2-7	-	17	many	TRBV27	TGTGCCAGCAGTTTTACCGCGCAGGGTCTATTCCTCTACGAGCAGTACTTC	CASSFTAQGLFLYEQYF
TRBJ2-7	-	13	many	TRBV7-2	TGTGCCAGCAGCTCCTCGACTGGGTACGAGCAGTACTTC	CASSSSTGYEQYF
TRBJ2-7	TRBD1	14	many	TRBV5-1	TGCGCCAGCAGCCTCGGGACAGGGGTTTACGAGCAGTACTTC	CASSLGTGVYEQYF
TRBJ2-1	-	13	many	TRBV4-2	TGTGCCAGCAGCCAAATCAGGGCCGATGAGCAGTTCTTC	CASSQIRADEQFF
TRBJ2-1	TRBD2	19	-	TRBV11-1	TGTGCCAGCAGCTCGGGGGGGGGCGGGGACCGAAGCTCCTACAATGAGCAGTTCTTC	CASSSGGGGDRSSYNEQFF
TRBJ2-7	-	16	many	TRBV20-1	TGCAGTGCTACGACCCCTGGTTCCGGGGGCTTCTACGAGCAGTACTTC	CSATTPGSGGFYEQYF
TRBJ1-5	-	15	many	TRBV5-6	TGTGCCAGCAGCCCGGGACCTTATAGCAATCAGCCCCAGCATTTT	CASSPGPYSNQPQHF
TRBJ1-1	-	15	many	TRBV4-3	TGCGCCAGCAGCCAAGACAGAACCCTAAACACTGAAGCTTTCTTT	CASSQDRTLNTEAFF
TRBJ2-3	TRBD2	15	many	TRBV4-2	TGTGCCAGCAGCCGGCTAGCGGGTAGCACAGATACGCAGTATTTT	CASSRLAGSTDTQYF
TRBJ2-5	-	15	many	TRBV28	TGTGCCAGCAGTTTAGAGGGTAGGCCTCAAGAGACCCAGTACTTC	CASSLEGRPQETQYF
TRBJ2-7	TRBD2	16	many	TRBV20-1	TGCAGTGTCCGTGGGCTAGCGGGAGTATCGGCCTACGAGCAGTACTTC	CSVRGLAGVSAYEQYF
TRBJ2-5	-	13	many	TRBV10-3	TGTGCCATCAGTGAGTCGACGGCAGAGACCCAGTACTTC	CAISESTAETQYF
TRBJ2-3	-	15	many	TRBV7-3	TGTGCCAGCAGCTTAATTGGGGGAAACACAGATACGCAGTATTTT	CASSLIGGNTDTQYF
TRBJ2-1	-	13	many	TRBV28	TGTGCCAGCCTACCCACGGGACACAATGCGCAGTTCTTC	CASLPTGHNAQFF
TRBJ2-5	TRBD2	17	many	TRBV6-1	TGTGCCAGCAGTGGCCACCCGGGACTAGTTAACGCCGAGACCCAGTACTTC	CASSGHPGLVNAETQYF
TRBJ1-2	TRBD1	13	once	TRBV29-1	TGCAGCGTTCCCAGACAGGGAGTGAGTGGCTACACCTTC	CSVPRQGVSGYTF
TRBJ2-7	TRBD1	13	many	TRBV28	TGTGCCAGCAGCCCAGGGGGCTCCTACGAGCAGTACTTC	CASSPGGSYEQYF
TRBJ2-7	-	11	many	TRBV5-4	TGTGCCAGCAGCACCGGGACCGAGCAGTACTTC	CASSTGTEQYF
TRBJ2-7	-	13	many	TRBV14	TGTGCCAGCAGCCACGGTGGGCCCTACGAGCAGTACTTC	CASSHGGPYEQYF
TRBJ1-6	-	11	many	TRBV12-3/TRBV12-4	TGTGCCAGCAGTTTTGGGTCACCCCTCCACTTT	CASSFGSPLHF
TRBJ1-1	TRBD1	19	many	TRBV9	TGTGCCAGCAGCGGGAGAATTGAGAGAACAGGGGCCATGAACACTGAAGCTTTCTTT	CASSGRIERTGAMNTEAFF
TRBJ2-4	TRBD2	19	many	TRBV6-6	TGTGCCAGCAGTTACTCGCTGGGGGGGGCGGGGGGGCTAGAAAACATTCAGTACTTC	CASSYSLGGAGGLENIQYF
TRBJ2-1	TRBD1	16	many	TRBV7-9	TGTGCCAGCAGCTCCACCGGGACAGGGAGATACAATGAGCAGTTCTTC	CASSSTGTGRYNEQFF
TRBJ2-4	-	15	many	TRBV9	TGTGCCAGCAGCGAGGGGACCCTAGCCAAAAACATTCAGTACTTC	CASSEGTLAKNIQYF
TRBJ2-7	TRBD1	14	many	TRBV5-4	TGTGCCAGCAGCGAACCGGGACAGGACTACGAGCAGTACTTC	CASSEPGQDYEQYF
TRBJ1-4	TRBD1	15	many	TRBV15	TGTGCCACCAGCAGCGAACAGGGGCCAAATGAAAAACTGTTTTTT	CATSSEQGPNEKLFF
TRBJ1-1	-	15	many	TRBV7-8	TGTGCCAGCAGCTTAGTTTTGGGAGGTGGCACTGAAGCTTTCTTT	CASSLVLGGGTEAFF
TRBJ2-4	TRBD1	12	few	TRBV30	TGTGCCGGACAGGGTCGGGAAAACATTCAGTACTTC	CAGQGRENIQYF
TRBJ1-5	-	14	many	TRBV19	TGTGCCAGTAACCAGGGAAGGAGCAATCAGCCCCAGCATTTT	CASNQGRSNQPQHF
TRBJ2-5	TRBD2	13	-	TRBV7-2	TGTGCCAGCAGCTCTAGCGGGATGGAGACCCAGTACTTC	CASSSSGMETQYF
TRBJ2-3	TRBD2	18	many	TRBV12-3/TRBV12-4	TGTGCCAGCAGGGCGGGGGACGGCTACCGGAAAAAAGGTGATACGCAGTATTTT	CASRAGDGYRKKGDTQYF
TRBJ2-7	TRBD2	15	many	TRBV14	TGTGCCAGCAGCCAAGATGCTGCGGGAGTGTACGAGCAGTACTTC	CASSQDAAGVYEQYF
TRBJ2-5	-	15	many	TRBV9	TGTGCCAGCAGCGTCTACGGGACCGACCAAGAGACCCAGTACTTC	CASSVYGTDQETQYF
TRBJ1-1	-	17	many	TRBV18	TGTGCCAGCTCACCACCTCCGACGCAGAGCCTGAACACTGAAGCTTTCTTT	CASSPPPTQSLNTEAFF
TRBJ2-7	TRBD2	16	-	TRBV28	TGTGCCGGCAGCCTCACGCCGGGACTAGCGATGTACGAGCAGTACTTC	CAGSLTPGLAMYEQYF
TRBJ2-7	-	13	many	TRBV3-1	TGTGCCAGCAGCCTCGGACGTACCCTCGAGCAGTACTTC	CASSLGRTLEQYF
TRBJ1-1	-	13	many	TRBV19	TGTGCCAGCGCCCCAGGGTCGGGCACTGAAGCTTTCTTT	CASAPGSGTEAFF
TRBJ2-1	-	17	many	TRBV28	TGTGCCAGCAGTTTATTTCGGGGGTCAAGCTCCTACAATGAGCAGTTCTTC	CASSLFRGSSSYNEQFF
TRBJ1-1	-	13	many	TRBV7-9	TGTGCCAGCAGCTTAGATTCAGGGGTAGGAGCTTTCTTT	CASSLDSGVGAFF
TRBJ2-3	TRBD2	14	many	TRBV6-5	TGTGCCAGCAGCCCCGGGACTAGCCCGGATACGCAGTATTTT	CASSPGTSPDTQYF
TRBJ2-5	-	14	many	TRBV5-1	TGCGCCAGCAGCTTGTCCCAGAGCCAAGAGACCCAGTACTTC	CASSLSQSQETQYF
TRBJ2-5	-	15	many	TRBV7-2	TGTGCCAGCAGCTTAGGAAGCAAGTACCAAGAGACCCAGTACTTC	CASSLGSKYQETQYF
TRBJ1-5	-	13	-	TRBV2	TGTGCCAGTGGACAGTTTAGCAATCAGCCCCAGCATTTT	CASGQFSNQPQHF
TRBJ2-5	TRBD1	14	-	TRBV6-2/TRBV6-3	TGTGCCAGCAGTAATCCGGGACAGAAAGAGACCCAGTACTTC	CASSNPGQKETQYF
TRBJ2-7	-	14	many	TRBV29-1	TGCAGCGTTGTTGGGCGAGGCTCGGGGAACGAGCAGTACTTC	CSVVGRGSGNEQYF